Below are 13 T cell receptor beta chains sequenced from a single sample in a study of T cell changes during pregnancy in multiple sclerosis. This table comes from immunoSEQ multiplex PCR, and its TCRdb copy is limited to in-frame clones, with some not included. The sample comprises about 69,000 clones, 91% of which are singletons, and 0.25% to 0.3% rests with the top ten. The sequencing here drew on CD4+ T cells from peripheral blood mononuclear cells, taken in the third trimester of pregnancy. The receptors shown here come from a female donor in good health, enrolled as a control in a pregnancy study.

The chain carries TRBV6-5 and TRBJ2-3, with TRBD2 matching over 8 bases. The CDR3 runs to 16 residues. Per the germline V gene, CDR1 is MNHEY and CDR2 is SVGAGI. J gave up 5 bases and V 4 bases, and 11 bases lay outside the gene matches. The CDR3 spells CASSSRGAGAKDTQYF. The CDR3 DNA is TGTGCCAGCAGTTCCCGCGGAGCGGGGGCGAAAGATACGCAGTATTTT.

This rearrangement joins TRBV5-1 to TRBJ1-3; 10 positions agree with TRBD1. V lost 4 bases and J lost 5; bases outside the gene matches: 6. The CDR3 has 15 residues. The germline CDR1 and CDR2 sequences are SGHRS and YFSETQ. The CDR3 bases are TGCGCCAGCAGCGCGCGACAGGGGGCTAGAAACACCATATATTTT. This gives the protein CASSARQGARNTIYF.

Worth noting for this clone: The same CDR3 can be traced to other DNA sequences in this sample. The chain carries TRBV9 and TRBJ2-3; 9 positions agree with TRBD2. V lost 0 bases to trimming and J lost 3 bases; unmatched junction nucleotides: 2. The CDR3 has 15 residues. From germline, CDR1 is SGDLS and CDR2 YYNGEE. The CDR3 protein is CASSVGAGGTDTQYF. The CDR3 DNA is TGTGCCAGCAGCGTAGGGGCGGGGGGGACAGATACGCAGTATTTT.

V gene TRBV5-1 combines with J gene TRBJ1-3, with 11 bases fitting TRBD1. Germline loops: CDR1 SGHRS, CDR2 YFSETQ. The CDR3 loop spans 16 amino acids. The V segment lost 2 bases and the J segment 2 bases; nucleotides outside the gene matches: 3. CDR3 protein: CASSFRTGGAGNTIYF. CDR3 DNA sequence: TGCGCCAGCAGCTTTAGGACAGGGGGCGCTGGAAACACCATATATTTT.

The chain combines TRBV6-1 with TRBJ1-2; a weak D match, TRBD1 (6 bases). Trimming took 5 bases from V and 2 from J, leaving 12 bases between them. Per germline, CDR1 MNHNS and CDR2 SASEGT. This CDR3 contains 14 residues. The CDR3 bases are TGTGCCAGCAGTCCAACTCAGGGGAACTATGGCTACACCTTC. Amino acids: CASSPTQGNYGYTF.

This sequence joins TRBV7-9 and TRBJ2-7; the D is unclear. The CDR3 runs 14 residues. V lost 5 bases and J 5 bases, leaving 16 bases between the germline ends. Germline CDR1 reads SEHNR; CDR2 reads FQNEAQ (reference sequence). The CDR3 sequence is CASSISQPFHEQYF. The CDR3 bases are TGTGCCAGCAGCATTAGCCAACCGTTCCACGAGCAGTACTTC. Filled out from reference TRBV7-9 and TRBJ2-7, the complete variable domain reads DTGVSQNPRHKITKRGQNVTFRCDPISEHNRLYWYRQTLGQGPEFLTYFQNEAQLEKSRLLSDRFSAERPKGSFSTLEIQRTEQGDSAMYLCASSISQPFHEQYFGPGTRLTVT.

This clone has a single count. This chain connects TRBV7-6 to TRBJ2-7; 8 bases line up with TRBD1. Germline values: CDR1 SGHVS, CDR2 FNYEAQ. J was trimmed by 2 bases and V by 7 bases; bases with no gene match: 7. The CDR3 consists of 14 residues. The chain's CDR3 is CASTVGQGAYEQYF. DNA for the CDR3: TGTGCCAGCACCGTTGGACAGGGCGCCTACGAGCAGTACTTC.

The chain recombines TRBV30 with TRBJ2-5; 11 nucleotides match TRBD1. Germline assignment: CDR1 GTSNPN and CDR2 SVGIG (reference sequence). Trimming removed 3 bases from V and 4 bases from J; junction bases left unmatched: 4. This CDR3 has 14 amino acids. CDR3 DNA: TGTGCCTGGAGCCAGGGGACAGGGGGAGAGACCCAGTACTTC. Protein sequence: CAWSQGTGGETQYF. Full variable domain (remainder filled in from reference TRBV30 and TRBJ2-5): SQTIHQWPATLVQPVGSPLSLECTVEGTSNPNLYWYRQAAGRGLQLLFYSVGIGQISSEVPQNLSASRPQDRQFILSSKKLLLSDSGFYLCAWSQGTGGETQYFGPGTRLLVL.

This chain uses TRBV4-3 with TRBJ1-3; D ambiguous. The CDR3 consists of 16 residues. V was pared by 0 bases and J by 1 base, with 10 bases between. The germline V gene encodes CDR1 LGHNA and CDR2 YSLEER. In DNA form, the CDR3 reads TGCGCCAGCAGCCAAGATCACGGGGAGTCTGGAAACACCATATATTTT. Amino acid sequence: CASSQDHGESGNTIYF.

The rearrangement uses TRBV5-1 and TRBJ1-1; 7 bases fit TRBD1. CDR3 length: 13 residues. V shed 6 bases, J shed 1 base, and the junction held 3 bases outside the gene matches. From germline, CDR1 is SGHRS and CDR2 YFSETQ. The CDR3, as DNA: TGCGCCAGCAAGGGGACAGAGAACACTGAAGCTTTCTTT. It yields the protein CASKGTENTEAFF.

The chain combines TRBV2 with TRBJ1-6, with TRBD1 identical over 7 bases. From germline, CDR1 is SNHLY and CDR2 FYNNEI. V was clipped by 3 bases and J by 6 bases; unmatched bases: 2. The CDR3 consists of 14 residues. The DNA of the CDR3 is TGTGCCAGCAGTGAGGGACAGCTTAATTCACCCCTCCACTTT. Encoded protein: CASSEGQLNSPLHF.

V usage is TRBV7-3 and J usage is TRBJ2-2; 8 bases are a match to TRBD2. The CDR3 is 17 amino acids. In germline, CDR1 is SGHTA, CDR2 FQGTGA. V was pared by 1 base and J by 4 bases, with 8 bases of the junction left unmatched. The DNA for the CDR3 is TGTGCCAGCAGCTTAAGAGGGGCGGGGGGCCGCACCGGGGAGCTGTTTTTT. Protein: CASSLRGAGGRTGELFF.

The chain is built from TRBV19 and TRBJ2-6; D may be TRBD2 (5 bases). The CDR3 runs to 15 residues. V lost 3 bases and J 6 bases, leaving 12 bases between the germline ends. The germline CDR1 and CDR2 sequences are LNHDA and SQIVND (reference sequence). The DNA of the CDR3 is TGTGCCAGTAGTATCGCTGAACGGGAGGCCAACGTCCTGACTTTC. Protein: CASSIAEREANVLTF. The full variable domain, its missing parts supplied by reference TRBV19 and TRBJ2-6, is DGGITQSPKYLFRKEGQNVTLSCEQNLNHDAMYWYRQDPGQGLRLIYYSQIVNDFQKGDIAEGYSVSREKKESFPLTVTSAQKNPTAFYLCASSIAEREANVLTFGAGSRLTVL.